Below are 14 T cell receptor beta chains sequenced from a single sample in a study of Graves' ophthalmopathy and Graves' hyperthyroidism (dated by TCRdb to 2016 to 2019). The run used an Illumina HiSeq 2000. For repertoire sequencing, the TCR beta CDR3 regions were amplified from RNA transcripts. A first-round RT-PCR used HTBI primers with the Qiagen OneStep RT-PCR kit, followed by a second-round multiplex PCR, size selection and purification. Starting from the raw public reads, TCRdb applied fastp trimming at Q25, assembled clones with MiXCR and retained in-frame beta chains. When rows share a CDR3 protein, they turn into one entry using the most common DNA and genes. The sample yields fewer than 600,000 distinct CDR3 sequences; approximately 15% were counted once. 8% to 10% of the sample rests with the top ten. The sequenced material came from blood. These receptors all stem from a woman aged 25 to 45 with Graves' ophthalmopathy. Donor details come from another sample of the same person, matched by shared clones.

This clonotype occurred many times. One end of the junction is discordant with germline, which a read error may explain. The chain joins TRBV12-3 or TRBV12-4 to TRBJ2-4; D tentatively reads TRBD1 or TRBD2 (6 bases each). The CDR3 totals 16 residues. CDR3 in DNA: TGTGCCAGCAGTTCCTATCTTTCGACGACGGGGGACATTAAGTACTTC. It translates to CASSSYLSTTGDIKYF.

The chain couples TRBV5-1 to TRBJ1-1, with TRBD1 identical over 7 bases. The CDR3 consists of 17 residues. Germline V gene sequence: CDR1 SGHRS, CDR2 YFSETQ. After removal of 0 bases from V and 1 base from J, the junction contained 9 bases not matched to a gene. The CDR3 reads CASSLATLGQTNTEAFF. DNA of the CDR3: TGCGCCAGCAGCTTGGCGACCCTGGGACAGACGAACACTGAAGCTTTCTTT.

The chain couples TRBV6-2 or TRBV6-3 to TRBJ2-4; TRBD2 agrees at 14 bases. Unmatched junction bases numbered 21, after V lost 8 bases and J lost 3 bases. CDR1 and CDR2 (germline): MNHEY, SVGEGT. The CDR3 runs 21 residues. CDR3 coding DNA: TGTGCCAGCCGGTACTCCAACCCGGGACTAGCGGGGGACCCGGGCAAAAACATTCAGTACTTC. Amino acids: CASRYSNPGLAGDPGKNIQYF.

This clonotype appeared many times. The chain employs TRBV27 and TRBJ2-4; 7 bases match TRBD2. Germline CDR1 MNHEY, CDR2 SMNVEV (reference sequence). The CDR3 sequence is 15 residues long. V lost 3 bases and J lost 7; bases outside the gene matches: 9. The CDR3 DNA sequence: TGTGCCAGCAGTTTGAAGGCTATCGGGAGGAACATTCAGTACTTC. This translates into CASSLKAIGRNIQYF.

A remark on this clonotype: A read error may explain this, as a much larger clone is one base away. The chain uses TRBV10-3 and TRBJ2-2; TRBD2 matches 7 bases. The CDR3 loop spans 14 amino acids. The germline V gene has CDR1 ENHRY and CDR2 SYGVKD. Here the CDR3 DNA reads TGTGCCACAAGAGCAGGAGCGGGGACCGGGGAGCTGTGTTTT. This gives the protein CATRAGAGTGELCF.

This clonotype appeared many times. The gene calls are TRBV28 and TRBJ1-1; D not resolved. Germline V CDR1 and CDR2: MDHEN, SYDVKM. This CDR3 has 16 residues. V was clipped by 2 bases and J by 6 bases, with 19 bases between them. In DNA, the CDR3 is TGTGCCAGCAGTTTACTGGGAAGAAGTCCTCCGGCTGAAGCTTTCTTT. Residues: CASSLLGRSPPAEAFF.

This clonotype has ten or more counts. The chain uses TRBV20-1 and TRBJ1-5; 7 nucleotides agree with TRBD1. The germline gives CDR1 DFQATT, CDR2 SNEGSKA (reference sequence). V gave up 1 base and J gave up 1 base; unmatched junction bases: 1. CDR3 length: 14 amino acids. The CDR3 DNA sequence: TGCAGTGCTAGAGCAGGGGGGAGCAATCAGCCCCAGCATTTT. This encodes CSARAGGSNQPQHF.

Ten or more counts support this clonotype. The V call is TRBV7-2, the J call TRBJ1-1; D unclear. The CDR3 extends over 12 amino acids. V was cut by 4 bases and J by 7 bases, with 10 bases left in between. Germline assignment: CDR1 SGHTA and CDR2 FQGNSA. The CDR3 nucleotides are TGTGCCAGCAGCTCCTCGGGTATTGAAGCTTTCTTT. Translated, it gives CASSSSGIEAFF.

Notes on this clonotype: A much larger clone sits a single nucleotide away, making a read error possible. The chain links TRBV10-3 to TRBJ2-7; TRBD2 matches 9 bases. Germline V gives CDR1 ENHRY, CDR2 SYGVKD. The CDR3 contains 14 residues. The CDR3 sequence is CATSESSGNHEQYV. CDR3 in DNA: TGTGCCACCAGTGAGTCTAGCGGGAATCACGAGCAGTACGTC.

There are a few counts of this clonotype. V and J are TRBV12-3 or TRBV12-4 and TRBJ2-5, with TRBD2 identical over 11 bases. The V segment lost 1 base and the J segment 4 bases; nucleotides outside the gene matches: 11. The CDR3 spans 18 residues. The DNA for the CDR3 is TGTGCCAGCAGTTTAGGGCCTCCTAGCGGGGGGAGGTTAGAGACCCAGTACTTC. Amino acid sequence: CASSLGPPSGGRLETQYF.

This clonotype was seen ten or more times. V usage is TRBV5-1 and J usage is TRBJ2-7; the D gene is possibly TRBD1 (5 bases). CDR3 length: 16 amino acids. Germline V gene data show CDR1 as SGHRS and CDR2 as YFSETQ. V was clipped by 4 bases and J by 6 bases, with 23 bases between them. The CDR3 spells CASSPLGATQGSEQYF. For the CDR3, the DNA is TGCGCCAGCAGCCCTCTAGGGGCGACCCAGGGTAGCGAGCAGTACTTC.

The chain joins TRBV12-3 or TRBV12-4 to TRBJ2-3, with D possibly being TRBD2 (6 bases). The V end was cut by 5 bases, the J end by 2 bases, with 14 bases between. This CDR3 comprises 15 residues. This CDR3 is CASSPRRAITDTQYF. The CDR3 bases are TGTGCCAGCAGTCCCCGGAGGGCCATCACAGATACGCAGTATTTT.

This clonotype was seen at least ten times. The chain has TRBV11-3 and TRBJ2-7, with D possibly matching TRBD1 (6 bases). Trimming cost V 7 bases and J 0 bases, with 13 bases left between them. Germline lookup yields CDR1 SGHNT and CDR2 YENEEA. This CDR3 is built from 14 residues. CDR3 sequence reads: CASTDDRTSYEQYF. As DNA, the CDR3 is TGTGCCAGCACAGATGACAGGACCTCCTACGAGCAGTACTTC. Filled out from reference TRBV11-3 and TRBJ2-7, the complete variable domain reads EAGVVQSPRYKIIEKKQPVAFWCNPISGHNTLYWYLQNLGQGPELLIRYENEEAVDDSQLPKDRFSAERLKGVDSTLKIQPAELGDSAVYLCASTDDRTSYEQYFGPGTRLTVT.

This clonotype was seen a handful of times. CDR3 in amino acids: CASREKDRVGETQYF. Here the CDR3 DNA reads TGTGCCAGCAGGGAAAAAGACAGGGTCGGAGAGACCCAGTACTTC. The V gene is TRBV13, the J gene TRBJ2-5; TRBD1 agrees at 7 bases. Germline V CDR1 and CDR2: PRHDT, FYEKMQ (reference sequence). The CDR3 runs to 15 residues. The trim removed 6 bases at V and 4 bases at J, leaving 11 bases unmatched.